Listed below are T cell receptor beta chains from one sample, sequenced in a study of regulatory T cells in long-lasting Graves disease. TCRdb analysed the multiplex PCR reads with MiXCR anew, one entry per CDR3 protein. The table lists roughly 500,000 distinct CDR3 sequences, 20% to 25% of them singletons, with less than 15% in the top ten. This sample comprised peripheral blood mononuclear cells (PBMCs), obtained when the disease was refractory, from a patient treated with antithyroid drugs. Receptors were obtained from a female donor with Graves disease. Each CDR3 is given with its conserved first and last residue. The order of the fields is clone size, J gene, D gene, V gene, CDR3 protein, CDR3 DNA. The D gene is left open where the match is weak. The size field is filled for only some rows; it gives once, few, many or a size class.

clone size: many; J gene: TRBJ2-7; D gene: .; V gene: TRBV24-1; CDR3 protein: CATSANDNYEQYF; CDR3 DNA: TGTGCCACCAGTGCTAATGACAACTACGAGCAGTACTTC
clone size: .; J gene: TRBJ2-7; D gene: .; V gene: TRBV12-3/TRBV12-4; CDR3 protein: CASSWSETGNYEQYF; CDR3 DNA: TGTGCCAGCAGTTGGTCGGAAACGGGGAACTACGAGCAGTACTTC
clone size: .; J gene: TRBJ1-3; D gene: .; V gene: TRBV7-9; CDR3 protein: CASSPRTASGNTIYF; CDR3 DNA: TGTGCCAGCAGCCCTCGGACAGCCTCTGGAAACACCATATATTTT
clone size: .; J gene: TRBJ1-5; D gene: .; V gene: TRBV6-5; CDR3 protein: CASSSEPTHQPQHF; CDR3 DNA: TGTGCCAGCAGTTCCGAACCCACCCATCAGCCCCAGCATTTT
clone size: .; J gene: TRBJ2-2; D gene: .; V gene: TRBV5-1; CDR3 protein: CASSLDRRGTTGTGELFF; CDR3 DNA: TGCGCCAGCAGCTTGGATCGTCGTGGCACCACCGGCACCGGGGAGCTGTTTTTT
clone size: many; J gene: TRBJ2-7; D gene: .; V gene: TRBV28; CDR3 protein: CASSSPGVIYEQYF; CDR3 DNA: TGTGCCAGCAGCTCACCAGGAGTCATATACGAGCAGTACTTC
clone size: few; J gene: TRBJ2-2; D gene: .; V gene: TRBV5-1; CDR3 protein: CASSFRGPNSNTGELFF; CDR3 DNA: TGCGCCAGCAGCTTCCGGGGACCTAATTCGAACACCGGGGAGCTGTTTTTT
clone size: many; J gene: TRBJ1-5; D gene: .; V gene: TRBV12-3/TRBV12-4; CDR3 protein: CASSLSRWYSNQPQHF; CDR3 DNA: TGTGCCAGCAGTCTGTCCCGGTGGTATAGCAATCAGCCCCAGCATTTT
clone size: many; J gene: TRBJ1-2; D gene: .; V gene: TRBV28; CDR3 protein: CALGLANYGYTF; CDR3 DNA: TGTGCCCTTGGCCTAGCTAACTATGGCTACACCTTC
clone size: .; J gene: TRBJ1-1; D gene: .; V gene: TRBV29-1; CDR3 protein: CSVVSGSTEAFF; CDR3 DNA: TGCAGCGTTGTTTCGGGGAGCACTGAAGCTTTCTTT
clone size: .; J gene: TRBJ2-5; D gene: TRBD1; V gene: TRBV27; CDR3 protein: CASSSLQGPQETQYF; CDR3 DNA: TGTGCCAGCAGTTCGTTACAGGGGCCCCAAGAGACCCAGTACTTC
clone size: .; J gene: TRBJ1-4; D gene: .; V gene: TRBV30; CDR3 protein: CAWTGQSTGEKLFF; CDR3 DNA: TGTGCCTGGACCGGACAGTCAACGGGTGAAAAACTGTTTTTT
clone size: .; J gene: TRBJ1-5; D gene: .; V gene: TRBV20-1; CDR3 protein: CSANGVGPQHF; CDR3 DNA: TGCAGTGCTAACGGGGTAGGGCCCCAGCATTTT
clone size: .; J gene: TRBJ1-1; D gene: TRBD1; V gene: TRBV7-8; CDR3 protein: CASSSSQGLNTEAFF; CDR3 DNA: TGTGCCAGCAGCTCCTCACAGGGGCTGAACACTGAAGCTTTCTTT
clone size: many; J gene: TRBJ1-3; D gene: .; V gene: TRBV2; CDR3 protein: CASSRLISGNTIYF; CDR3 DNA: TGTGCCAGCAGCAGACTGATCTCTGGAAACACCATATATTTT
clone size: many; J gene: TRBJ2-7; D gene: .; V gene: TRBV12-3/TRBV12-4; CDR3 protein: CASTEKPAGLYEQYF; CDR3 DNA: TGTGCCAGCACCGAAAAGCCGGCAGGGCTCTACGAGCAGTACTTC
clone size: many; J gene: TRBJ2-7; D gene: .; V gene: TRBV11-1; CDR3 protein: CASSSRGLSYEQYF; CDR3 DNA: TGTGCCAGCAGCAGCAGGGGCCTCTCCTACGAGCAGTACTTC
clone size: many; J gene: TRBJ1-3; D gene: TRBD1; V gene: TRBV28; CDR3 protein: CASSGQDRSGGNTIYF; CDR3 DNA: TGTGCCAGCAGTGGACAGGATCGCTCTGGGGGAAACACCATATATTTT
clone size: many; J gene: TRBJ2-5; D gene: .; V gene: TRBV20-1; CDR3 protein: CSARSGVSYQETQYF; CDR3 DNA: TGCAGTGCTCGCTCCGGAGTCTCGTACCAAGAGACCCAGTACTTC
clone size: many; J gene: TRBJ2-5; D gene: .; V gene: TRBV12-3/TRBV12-4; CDR3 protein: CASSLIGRGFRETQYF; CDR3 DNA: TGTGCCAGCAGTTTAATCGGGAGAGGATTTCGAGAGACCCAGTACTTC
clone size: .; J gene: TRBJ2-7; D gene: TRBD2; V gene: TRBV19; CDR3 protein: CASSKGTTSYEQYF; CDR3 DNA: TGTGCCAGTAGTAAGGGGACTACATCCTACGAGCAGTACTTC
clone size: few; J gene: TRBJ1-4; D gene: .; V gene: TRBV19; CDR3 protein: CASRPPGANNEKLFF; CDR3 DNA: TGTGCCAGTAGGCCCCCAGGGGCCAATAATGAAAAACTGTTTTTT
clone size: many; J gene: TRBJ1-3; D gene: .; V gene: TRBV28; CDR3 protein: CASSLDGGNTIYF; CDR3 DNA: TGTGCCAGCAGTTTGGATGGTGGAAACACCATATATTTT
clone size: few; J gene: TRBJ2-4; D gene: .; V gene: TRBV12-3/TRBV12-4; CDR3 protein: CASSLDRQNIQYF; CDR3 DNA: TGTGCCAGCAGTTTAGACAGGCAAAACATTCAGTACTTC
clone size: .; J gene: TRBJ1-2; D gene: .; V gene: TRBV15; CDR3 protein: CATSSGWGGRDYGYTF; CDR3 DNA: TGTGCCACCAGCAGTGGGTGGGGGGGGCGCGACTATGGCTACACCTTC
clone size: .; J gene: TRBJ1-5; D gene: .; V gene: TRBV7-2; CDR3 protein: CASSLGQLSNQPQHF; CDR3 DNA: TGTGCCAGCAGCTTAGGGCAGCTTAGCAATCAGCCCCAGCATTTT
clone size: few; J gene: TRBJ1-5; D gene: .; V gene: TRBV30; CDR3 protein: CAWGPDSDQPQHF; CDR3 DNA: TGTGCCTGGGGGCCGGACAGCGATCAGCCCCAGCATTTT
clone size: .; J gene: TRBJ2-1; D gene: .; V gene: TRBV18; CDR3 protein: CASSPTALNSYNEQFF; CDR3 DNA: TGTGCCAGCTCACCGACAGCTCTAAACTCCTACAATGAGCAGTTCTTC
clone size: once; J gene: TRBJ2-7; D gene: .; V gene: TRBV5-5; CDR3 protein: CASSPRGDYEQYF; CDR3 DNA: TGTGCCAGCAGCCCGCGCGGGGACTACGAGCAGTACTTC
clone size: .; J gene: TRBJ2-7; D gene: TRBD1; V gene: TRBV28; CDR3 protein: CAGTERGPPSSEQYF; CDR3 DNA: TGTGCCGGCACCGAAAGGGGGCCGCCTTCTTCCGAGCAGTACTTC
clone size: .; J gene: TRBJ1-2; D gene: .; V gene: TRBV6-5; CDR3 protein: CASSYSIGAGYGYTF; CDR3 DNA: TGTGCCAGCAGTTACTCGATCGGGGCGGGCTATGGCTACACCTTC
clone size: .; J gene: TRBJ1-5; D gene: .; V gene: TRBV11-2; CDR3 protein: CASRPAQGNQPQHF; CDR3 DNA: TGTGCCAGCAGACCCGCCCAGGGGAATCAGCCCCAGCATTTT
clone size: few; J gene: TRBJ2-4; D gene: .; V gene: TRBV6-5; CDR3 protein: CASSYGGRIQYF; CDR3 DNA: TGTGCCAGCAGTTACGGGGGGCGCATTCAGTACTTC
clone size: many; J gene: TRBJ2-1; D gene: .; V gene: TRBV7-8; CDR3 protein: CASSFSLVSGEQFF; CDR3 DNA: TGTGCCAGCAGCTTTAGTCTAGTGTCAGGTGAGCAGTTCTTC
clone size: .; J gene: TRBJ1-4; D gene: .; V gene: TRBV9; CDR3 protein: CASSVGGQGSEKLFF; CDR3 DNA: TGTGCCAGCAGCGTAGGAGGGCAGGGCAGCGAAAAACTGTTTTTT
clone size: many; J gene: TRBJ2-7; D gene: .; V gene: TRBV7-8; CDR3 protein: CASRANYEQYF; CDR3 DNA: TGTGCCAGCAGGGCCAACTACGAGCAGTACTTC
clone size: .; J gene: TRBJ2-5; D gene: .; V gene: TRBV11-2; CDR3 protein: CASANYYRSQETQYF; CDR3 DNA: TGTGCCAGCGCGAATTACTACAGGAGCCAAGAGACCCAGTACTTC
clone size: many; J gene: TRBJ2-6; D gene: .; V gene: TRBV7-9; CDR3 protein: CASSLLKEGANVLTF; CDR3 DNA: TGTGCCAGCAGCTTACTCAAAGAGGGGGCCAACGTCCTGACTTTC
clone size: once; J gene: TRBJ1-2; D gene: TRBD1; V gene: TRBV2; CDR3 protein: CASSHPGKGQGRDGYTF; CDR3 DNA: TGCGCCAGCAGCCATCCCGGGAAGGGACAGGGGAGGGATGGCTACACCTTC
clone size: few; J gene: TRBJ2-7; D gene: .; V gene: TRBV14; CDR3 protein: CASSLDGNSSYEQYF; CDR3 DNA: TGTGCCAGCAGTCTCGACGGGAATTCGTCCTACGAGCAGTACTTC
clone size: .; J gene: TRBJ2-7; D gene: TRBD1; V gene: TRBV19; CDR3 protein: CASSIGVGDRDEQYF; CDR3 DNA: TGTGCCAGTAGTATAGGGGTTGGGGACAGGGACGAGCAGTACTTC
clone size: .; J gene: TRBJ1-3; D gene: TRBD1; V gene: TRBV19; CDR3 protein: CASRNPGQFLSGNTIYF; CDR3 DNA: TGTGCCAGTAGAAATCCGGGACAGTTCCTCTCTGGAAACACCATATATTTT
clone size: .; J gene: TRBJ2-1; D gene: .; V gene: TRBV7-9; CDR3 protein: CASSLLREYSYNEQFF; CDR3 DNA: TGTGCCAGCAGCTTACTCCGGGAGTACTCCTACAATGAGCAGTTCTTC
clone size: .; J gene: TRBJ2-2; D gene: .; V gene: TRBV6-5; CDR3 protein: CASSYAGTWPGELFF; CDR3 DNA: TGTGCCAGCAGTTACGCTGGGACCTGGCCCGGGGAGCTGTTTTTT
clone size: few; J gene: TRBJ1-1; D gene: TRBD1; V gene: TRBV19; CDR3 protein: CASSIRQGTVNTEAFF; CDR3 DNA: TGTGCCAGTAGTATCCGACAGGGAACGGTGAACACTGAAGCTTTCTTT
clone size: many; J gene: TRBJ1-4; D gene: .; V gene: TRBV28; CDR3 protein: CASSARGGVDEKLFF; CDR3 DNA: TGTGCCAGCAGTGCACGGGGGGGGGTTGATGAAAAACTGTTTTTT
clone size: few; J gene: TRBJ1-3; D gene: .; V gene: TRBV29-1; CDR3 protein: CSVGETAGNTIYF; CDR3 DNA: TGCAGCGTTGGAGAGACAGCTGGAAACACCATATATTTT
clone size: .; J gene: TRBJ2-7; D gene: TRBD2; V gene: TRBV7-9; CDR3 protein: CASSTPGTSGSLIYEQYF; CDR3 DNA: TGTGCCAGCAGCACGCCCGGGACTAGCGGGAGTCTTATTTACGAGCAGTACTTC